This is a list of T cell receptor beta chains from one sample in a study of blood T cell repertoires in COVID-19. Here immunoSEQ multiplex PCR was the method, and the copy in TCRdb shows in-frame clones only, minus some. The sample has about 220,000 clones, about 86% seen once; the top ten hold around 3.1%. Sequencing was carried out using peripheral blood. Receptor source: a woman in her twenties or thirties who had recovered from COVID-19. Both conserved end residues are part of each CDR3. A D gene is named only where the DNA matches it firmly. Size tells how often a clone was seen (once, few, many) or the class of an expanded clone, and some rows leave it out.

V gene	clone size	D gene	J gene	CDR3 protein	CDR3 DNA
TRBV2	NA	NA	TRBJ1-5	CASRRGLNNQPQHF	TGTGCCAGCAGACGCGGACTTAATAATCAGCCCCAGCATTTT
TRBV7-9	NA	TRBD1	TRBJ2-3	CASSFTGGRDTQYF	TGTGCCAGCAGCTTCACAGGGGGCAGAGATACGCAGTATTTT
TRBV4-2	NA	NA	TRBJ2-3	CASSQDPREPDTQYF	TGTGCCAGCAGCCAAGATCCTCGGGAGCCAGATACGCAGTATTTT
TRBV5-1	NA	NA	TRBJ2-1	CASSPRTYNEQFF	TGCGCCAGCAGCCCCCGGACTTACAATGAGCAGTTCTTC
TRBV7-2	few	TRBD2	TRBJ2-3	CASSPPRGRAPDSTDTQYF	TGTGCCAGCAGCCCTCCCCGGGGGAGGGCCCCTGACTCCACAGATACGCAGTATTTT
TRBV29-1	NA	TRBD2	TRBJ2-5	CSVGLAGDEETQYF	TGCAGCGTTGGACTAGCGGGAGATGAGGAGACCCAGTACTTC
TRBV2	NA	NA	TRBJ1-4	CASSVQATNEKLFF	TGTGCCAGCAGTGTACAGGCAACTAATGAAAAACTGTTTTTT
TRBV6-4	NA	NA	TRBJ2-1	CASSDGNNEQFF	TGTGCCAGCAGTGACGGCAACAATGAGCAGTTCTTC
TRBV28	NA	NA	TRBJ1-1	CASSLQYEAFF	TGTGCCAGCAGTTTACAGTATGAAGCTTTCTTT
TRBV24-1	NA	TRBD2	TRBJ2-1	CATSDLGQGLADNEQFF	TGTGCCACCAGTGATTTGGGCCAGGGACTAGCGGACAATGAGCAGTTCTTC
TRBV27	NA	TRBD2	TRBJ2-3	CASIPLRGTDTQYF	TGTGCCAGCATCCCTTTGCGGGGGACAGATACGCAGTATTTT
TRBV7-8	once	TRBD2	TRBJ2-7	CASSLEGLAGRGEQYF	TGTGCCAGCAGCTTAGAAGGCCTAGCGGGTAGGGGGGAGCAGTACTTC
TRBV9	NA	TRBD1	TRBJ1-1	CASSVGTGTMNTEAFF	TGTGCCAGCAGCGTAGGGACAGGGACCATGAACACTGAAGCTTTCTTT
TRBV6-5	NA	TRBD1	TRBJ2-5	CASSYSRQGRETQYF	TGTGCCAGCAGTTACTCGAGACAGGGACGGGAGACCCAGTACTTC
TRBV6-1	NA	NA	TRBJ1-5	CASSETGLSNQPQHF	TGTGCCAGCAGTGAAACCGGACTTAGCAATCAGCCCCAGCATTTT